The 11 T cell receptor beta chains in this list originate from one sample, sequenced in a study of blood T cell repertoires in COVID-19 (dated by TCRdb to about 2020). The method behind the library was the immunoSEQ multiplex PCR assay. TCRdb holds this immuneACCESS table with in-frame rearrangements only. Some clones are missing; in checked studies, unresolved V genes explain under half, and the rest has no known cause. The sample has around 260,000 clones on record, approximately 91% of them singletons. About 0.65% of the sample belongs to the ten largest clones. Sequenced: peripheral blood. These receptors came from a human donor in a cohort sampled during active COVID-19.

The V gene is TRBV12-5, the J gene TRBJ2-5; 12 nucleotides align to TRBD2. CDR1 is LGHNT, CDR2 FRNRAP, per germline. Trimming cost V 4 bases and J 4 bases; bases outside gene matches: 1. This CDR3 has 14 amino acids. CDR3: CASGSGLAGETQYF. DNA for the CDR3: TGTGCTAGTGGTTCGGGACTAGCGGGAGAGACCCAGTACTTC. Filled out from reference TRBV12-5 and TRBJ2-5, the complete variable domain reads DARVTQTPRHKVTEMGQEVTMRCQPILGHNTVFWYRQTMMQGLELLAYFRNRAPLDDSGMPKDRFSAEMPDATLATLKIQPSEPRDSAVYFCASGSGLAGETQYFGPGTRLLVL.

The V call is TRBV7-9, the J call TRBJ1-3, with D hard to call. CDR1 and CDR2 from the germline V gene are SEHNR and FQNEAQ (reference sequence). The V end lost 1 base, the J end lost 0 bases, and 10 bases lay between the germline ends. The CDR3 loop spans 16 amino acids. The CDR3 sequence is CASSLVGRSSGNTIYF. CDR3 nucleotide sequence: TGTGCCAGCAGCTTAGTGGGCCGAAGCTCTGGAAACACCATATATTTT.

The chain employs TRBV4-3 and TRBJ2-1, with D hard to call. V was clipped by 4 bases and J by 9 bases, with 19 bases between them. CDR1 LGHNA and CDR2 YSLEER come from the germline V gene. The CDR3 is 15 amino acids. The CDR3 loop reads CASSPQPQLGSEQFF. CDR3 bases: TGCGCCAGCAGCCCCCAACCCCAGCTAGGTAGTGAGCAGTTCTTC.

CDR3 amino acids: CASRTTSGSYEQYF. In nucleotides, the CDR3 is TGTGCCAGCAGAACAACTAGCGGGAGCTACGAGCAGTACTTC. V usage is TRBV28 and J usage is TRBJ2-7; 11 positions agree with TRBD2. Germline V gene data show CDR1 as MDHEN and CDR2 as SYDVKM. J lost 3 bases, V lost 6 bases, and 4 bases had no gene match. The CDR3 contains 14 residues.

This sequence joins TRBV4-2 and TRBJ2-7; no clear D gene. The CDR3 is made up of 15 amino acids. Deletions cut 1 base from V and 6 bases from J, with 16 bases between. Germline V gives CDR1 LGHNA, CDR2 YNFKEQ. CDR3 nucleotides: TGTGCCAGCAGCCAAGGCCTAACCGAGTCCGTCGAGCAGTACTTC. This encodes CASSQGLTESVEQYF.

This clone was observed a single time. The chain recombines TRBV5-1 with TRBJ1-2; D may be TRBD1 (6 bases). Germline values: CDR1 SGHRS, CDR2 YFSETQ. Trimming cost V 1 base and J 3 bases, with 10 bases left between them. CDR3 length equals 14 residues. The CDR3 sequence is CASSLPDSHYGYTF. The CDR3 nucleotides read TGCGCCAGCAGCTTGCCGGACAGTCACTATGGCTACACCTTC.

The rearrangement links TRBV6-2 or TRBV6-3 to TRBJ2-7, with 9 bases fitting TRBD1. Germline V lookup: CDR1 MNHEY, CDR2 SVGEGT. V shed 2 bases, J shed 3 bases, and the junction held 5 bases outside the gene matches. This CDR3 has 15 amino acids. CDR3 region: CASSYSLDRGYEQYF. The CDR3 DNA reads TGTGCCAGCAGTTACAGTCTGGACAGGGGCTACGAGCAGTACTTC.

The chain's CDR3 is CASSLQGGSDGYTF. CDR3 DNA: TGTGCCAGCAGCTTACAGGGAGGTTCTGATGGCTACACCTTC. The V gene is TRBV7-9, the J gene TRBJ1-2; TRBD1 might be the D (5 bases). Germline V gene lookup returns CDR1 SEHNR and CDR2 FQNEAQ (reference sequence). There are 14 residues in the CDR3. V lost 2 bases and J lost 6, with 13 bases in between.

This clone was counted a single time. The V and J genes are TRBV25-1 and TRBJ1-2, with D perhaps matching TRBD1 (6 bases). The ends were cut back, 4 bases at V and 6 bases at J, with 12 bases in the middle. Germline V gene data show CDR1 as MGHDK and CDR2 as SYGVNS. The CDR3 covers 13 residues. CDR3: CASSGRGRDGYTF. CDR3 in DNA: TGTGCCAGCAGTGGGCGGGGGCGCGATGGCTACACCTTC.

The chain links TRBV28 to TRBJ1-5, with 9 bases matching TRBD1. Unmatched junction bases numbered 5, after V lost 6 bases and J lost 2 bases. CDR3 length: 15 amino acids. Germline V gene lookup returns CDR1 MDHEN and CDR2 SYDVKM. The CDR3, as DNA: TGTGCCAGCAGCCCGGGACAGGGTCGCAATCAGCCCCAGCATTTT. Translating gives CASSPGQGRNQPQHF.

The rearrangement links TRBV18 to TRBJ2-7, with TRBD1 matching 9 bases. The CDR3 is 15 residues long. The germline gives CDR1 KGHSH, CDR2 LQKENI. J gave up 3 bases and V 7 bases, and 10 bases lay outside the gene matches. The CDR3 loop is CASLNPGTGNYEQYF. The CDR3 DNA is TGTGCCAGCTTAAATCCCGGGACAGGGAACTACGAGCAGTACTTC.